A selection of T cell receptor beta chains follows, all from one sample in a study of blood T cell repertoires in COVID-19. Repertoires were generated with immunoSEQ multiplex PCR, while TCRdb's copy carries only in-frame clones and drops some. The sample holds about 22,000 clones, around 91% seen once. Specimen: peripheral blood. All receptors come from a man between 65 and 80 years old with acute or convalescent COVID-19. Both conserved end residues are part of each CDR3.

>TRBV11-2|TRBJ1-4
CASSLGGTGSGEKLFF
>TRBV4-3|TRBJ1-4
CASSQAGGDEKLFF
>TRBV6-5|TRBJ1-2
CASSNRDGYTF
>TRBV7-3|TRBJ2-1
CASRSTSGEYNEQFF
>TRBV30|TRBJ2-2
CAWRDRVDGELFF
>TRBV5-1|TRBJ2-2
CASSPGTSGGTNTGELFF
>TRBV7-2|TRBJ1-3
CASSLVQGLSSGNTIYF
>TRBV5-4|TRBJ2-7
CASSSQTGDSYEQYF
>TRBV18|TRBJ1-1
CASSTTVPGFTEAFF
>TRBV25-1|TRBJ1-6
CASSELASSPLHF
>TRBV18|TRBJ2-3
CASSPSLAGGADTQYF